This TCR beta chain was sequenced for a study of control samples from healthy donors and cancer patients. This clone was counted only a few times. The table came from immunoSEQ multiplex PCR; TCRdb's copy has only in-frame clones and leaves some out. The sample has fewer than 200,000 clones, around 87% seen once; the top ten hold about 1.4%. V was pared by 1 base and J by 10 bases, with 13 bases between. CDR1 and CDR2 (germline): LGHNT, FRNRAP. The length of the CDR3 is 13 residues. This chain uses TRBV12-5 with TRBJ1-2; D is uncertain. Material: blood. This clonotype was sampled from a woman between 50 and 59 years old in good health. CDR3 sequence: CASGLDGVSDYTF. Written as DNA, the CDR3 is TGTGCTAGTGGTTTGGATGGCGTAAGTGACTACACCTTC.